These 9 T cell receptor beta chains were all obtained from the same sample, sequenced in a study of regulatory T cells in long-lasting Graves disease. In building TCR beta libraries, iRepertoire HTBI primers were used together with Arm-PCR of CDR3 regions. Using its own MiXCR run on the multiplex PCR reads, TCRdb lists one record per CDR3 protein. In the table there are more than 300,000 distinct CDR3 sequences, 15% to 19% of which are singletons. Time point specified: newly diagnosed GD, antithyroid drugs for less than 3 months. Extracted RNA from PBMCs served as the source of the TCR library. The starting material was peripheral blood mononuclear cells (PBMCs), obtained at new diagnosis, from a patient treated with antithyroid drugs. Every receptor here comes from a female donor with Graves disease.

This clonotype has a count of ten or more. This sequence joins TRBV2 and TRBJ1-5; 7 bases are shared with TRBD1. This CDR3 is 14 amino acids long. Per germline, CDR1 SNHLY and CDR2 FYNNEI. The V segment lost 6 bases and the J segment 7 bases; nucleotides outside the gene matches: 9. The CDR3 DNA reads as TGTGCCAGCAGGGCCGGGACAGCGAAACAGCCCCAGCATTTT. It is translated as CASRAGTAKQPQHF.

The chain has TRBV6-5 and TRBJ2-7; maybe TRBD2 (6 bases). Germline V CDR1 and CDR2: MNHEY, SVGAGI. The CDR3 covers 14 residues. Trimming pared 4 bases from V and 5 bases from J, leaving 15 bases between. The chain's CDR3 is CASSSAGTPDEQYF. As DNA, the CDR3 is TGTGCCAGCAGTTCTGCGGGGACCCCTGACGAGCAGTACTTC.

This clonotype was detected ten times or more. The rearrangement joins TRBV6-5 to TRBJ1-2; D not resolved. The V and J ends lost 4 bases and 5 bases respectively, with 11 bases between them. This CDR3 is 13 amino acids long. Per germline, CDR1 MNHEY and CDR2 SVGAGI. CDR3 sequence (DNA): TGTGCCAGCAGTTCCGGCGGACGGTATGGCTACACCTTC. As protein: CASSSGGRYGYTF.

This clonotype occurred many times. CDR3 DNA sequence: TGTGCCAGCAGCATGGACAGAAATTATGGCTACACCTTC. This codes for CASSMDRNYGYTF. The gene calls are TRBV13 and TRBJ1-2; possibly TRBD1 for D (6 bases). CDR3 length equals 13 residues. Trimming left V 5 bases short and J 5 bases short, with 12 bases between. In germline, CDR1 is PRHDT, CDR2 FYEKMQ (reference sequence).

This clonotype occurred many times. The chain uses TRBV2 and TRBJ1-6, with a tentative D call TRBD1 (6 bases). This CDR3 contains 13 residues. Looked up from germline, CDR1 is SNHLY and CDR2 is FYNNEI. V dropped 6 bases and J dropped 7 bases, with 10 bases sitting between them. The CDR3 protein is CASRDSRNSPLHF. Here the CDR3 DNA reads TGTGCCAGCAGGGACAGCAGGAATTCACCCCTCCACTTT.

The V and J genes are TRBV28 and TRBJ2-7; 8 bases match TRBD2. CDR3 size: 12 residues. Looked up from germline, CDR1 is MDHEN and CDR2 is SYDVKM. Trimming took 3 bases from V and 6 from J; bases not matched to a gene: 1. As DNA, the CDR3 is TGTGCCAGCAGTTTTCGGGGGGGCGAGCAGTACTTC. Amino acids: CASSFRGGEQYF.

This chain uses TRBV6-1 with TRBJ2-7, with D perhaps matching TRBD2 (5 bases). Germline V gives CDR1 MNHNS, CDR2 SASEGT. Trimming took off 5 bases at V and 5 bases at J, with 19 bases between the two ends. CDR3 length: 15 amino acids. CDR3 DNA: TGTGCCAGCAGTCCTCGGACTGCCAGACTCGACGAGCAGTACTTC. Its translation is CASSPRTARLDEQYF.

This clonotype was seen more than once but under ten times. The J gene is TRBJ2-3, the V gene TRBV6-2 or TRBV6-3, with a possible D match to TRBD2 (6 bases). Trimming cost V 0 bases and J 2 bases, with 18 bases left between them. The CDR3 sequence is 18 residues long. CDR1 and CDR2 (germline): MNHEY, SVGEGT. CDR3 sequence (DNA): TGTGCCAGCAGTTACTCGATCTGGCGAGCGGGCTTCACAGATACGCAGTATTTT. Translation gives CASSYSIWRAGFTDTQYF.

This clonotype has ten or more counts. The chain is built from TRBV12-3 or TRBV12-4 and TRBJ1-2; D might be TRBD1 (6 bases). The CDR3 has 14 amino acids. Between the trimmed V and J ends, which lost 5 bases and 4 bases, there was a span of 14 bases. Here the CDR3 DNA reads TGTGCCAGCAGTACCGGGGGCGCCGGCTATGGCTACACCTTC. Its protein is CASSTGGAGYGYTF.